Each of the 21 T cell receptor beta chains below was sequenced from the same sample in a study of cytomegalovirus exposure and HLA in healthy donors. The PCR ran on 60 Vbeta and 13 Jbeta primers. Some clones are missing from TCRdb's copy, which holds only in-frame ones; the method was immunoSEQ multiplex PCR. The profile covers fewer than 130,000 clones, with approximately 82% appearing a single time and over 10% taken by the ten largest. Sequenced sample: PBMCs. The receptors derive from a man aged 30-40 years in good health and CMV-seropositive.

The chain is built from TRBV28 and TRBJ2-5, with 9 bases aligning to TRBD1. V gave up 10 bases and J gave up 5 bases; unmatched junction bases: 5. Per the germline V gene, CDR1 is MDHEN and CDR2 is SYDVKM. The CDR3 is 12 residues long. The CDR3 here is CAISGTGETQYF. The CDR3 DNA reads TGTGCCATCTCCGGGACAGGGGAGACCCAGTACTTC.

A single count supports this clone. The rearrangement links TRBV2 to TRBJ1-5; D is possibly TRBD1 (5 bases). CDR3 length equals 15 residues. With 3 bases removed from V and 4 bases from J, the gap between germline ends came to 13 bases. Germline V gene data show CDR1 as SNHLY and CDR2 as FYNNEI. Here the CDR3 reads CASSEGRAPNQPQHF. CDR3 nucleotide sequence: TGTGCCAGCAGTGAGGGCAGGGCCCCTAATCAGCCCCAGCATTTT. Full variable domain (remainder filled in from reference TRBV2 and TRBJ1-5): EPEVTQTPSHQVTQMGQEVILRCVPISNHLYFYWYRQILGQKVEFLVSFYNNEISEKSEIFDDQFSVERPDGSNFTLKIRSTKLEDSAMYFCASSEGRAPNQPQHFGDGTRLSIL.

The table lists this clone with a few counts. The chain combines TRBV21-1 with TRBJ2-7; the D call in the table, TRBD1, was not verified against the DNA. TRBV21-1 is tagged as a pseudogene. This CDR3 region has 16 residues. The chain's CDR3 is CASSGAGGQLSYEQYF. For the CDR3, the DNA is TGTGCCAGCAGCGGGGCAGGGGGACAGCTCTCCTACGAGCAGTACTTC.

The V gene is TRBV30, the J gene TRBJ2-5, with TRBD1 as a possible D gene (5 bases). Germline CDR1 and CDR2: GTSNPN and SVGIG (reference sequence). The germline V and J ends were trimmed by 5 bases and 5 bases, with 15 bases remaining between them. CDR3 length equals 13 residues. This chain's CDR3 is CAWASDTQETQYF. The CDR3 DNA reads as TGTGCCTGGGCCTCGGACACCCAGGAGACCCAGTACTTC. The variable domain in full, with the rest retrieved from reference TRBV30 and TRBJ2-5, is SQTIHQWPATLVQPVGSPLSLECTVEGTSNPNLYWYRQAAGRGLQLLFYSVGIGQISSEVPQNLSASRPQDRQFILSSKKLLLSDSGFYLCAWASDTQETQYFGPGTRLLVL.

The CDR3 here is CSASGGQGAFF. CDR3 DNA: TGCAGCGCCTCCGGGGGGCAGGGCGCTTTCTTT. The chain is built from TRBV29-1 and TRBJ1-1; TRBD1 is a possible D gene (6 bases). Trimming took off 7 bases at V and 11 bases at J, with 17 bases between the two ends. CDR1 is SQVTM, CDR2 ANQGSEA, per germline. The CDR3 contains 11 residues.

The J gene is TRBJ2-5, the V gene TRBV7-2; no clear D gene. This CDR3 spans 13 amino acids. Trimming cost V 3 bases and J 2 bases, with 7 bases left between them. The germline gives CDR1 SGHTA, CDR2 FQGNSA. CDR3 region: CASSFRGQETQYF. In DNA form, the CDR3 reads TGTGCCAGCAGCTTCCGCGGACAAGAGACCCAGTACTTC.

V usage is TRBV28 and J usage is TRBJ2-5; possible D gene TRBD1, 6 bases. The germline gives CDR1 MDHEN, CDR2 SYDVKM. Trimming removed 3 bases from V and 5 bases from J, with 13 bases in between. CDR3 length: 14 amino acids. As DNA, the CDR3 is TGTGCCAGCAGTTTCTGGGACACGAAGGAGACCCAGTACTTC. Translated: CASSFWDTKETQYF.

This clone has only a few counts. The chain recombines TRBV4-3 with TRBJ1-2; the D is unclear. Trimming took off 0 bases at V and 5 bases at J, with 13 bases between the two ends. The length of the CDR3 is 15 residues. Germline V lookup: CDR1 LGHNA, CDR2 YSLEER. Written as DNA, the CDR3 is TGCGCCAGCAGCCAAGAAATTCTGGGAGGATATGGCTACACCTTC. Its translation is CASSQEILGGYGYTF.

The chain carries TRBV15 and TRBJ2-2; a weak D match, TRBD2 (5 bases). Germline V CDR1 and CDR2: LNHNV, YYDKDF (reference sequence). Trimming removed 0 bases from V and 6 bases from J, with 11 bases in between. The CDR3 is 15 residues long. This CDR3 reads CATSRDSVRAGELFF. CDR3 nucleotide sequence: TGTGCCACCAGCAGAGATAGCGTGCGGGCCGGGGAGCTGTTTTTT.

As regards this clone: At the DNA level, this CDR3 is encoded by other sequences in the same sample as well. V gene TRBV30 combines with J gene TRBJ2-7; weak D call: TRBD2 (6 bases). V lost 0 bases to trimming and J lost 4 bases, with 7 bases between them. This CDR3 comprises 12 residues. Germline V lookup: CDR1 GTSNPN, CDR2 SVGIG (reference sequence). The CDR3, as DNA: TGTGCCTGGAGTGTACGGGGGTACGAGCAGTACTTC. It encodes CAWSVRGYEQYF.

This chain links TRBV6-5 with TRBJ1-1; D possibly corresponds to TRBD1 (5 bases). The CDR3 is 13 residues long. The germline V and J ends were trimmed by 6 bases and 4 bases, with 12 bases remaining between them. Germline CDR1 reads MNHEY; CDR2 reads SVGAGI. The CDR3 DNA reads TGTGCCAGCAGAGCCAGGGCCGGCACTGAAGCTTTCTTT. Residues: CASRARAGTEAFF.

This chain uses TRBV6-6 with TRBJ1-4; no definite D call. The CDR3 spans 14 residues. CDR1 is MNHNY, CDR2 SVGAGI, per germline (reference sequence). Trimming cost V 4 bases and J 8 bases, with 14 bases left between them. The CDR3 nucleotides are TGTGCCAGCAGTTCCAGGACGGGCGGGGAAAAACTGTTTTTT. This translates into CASSSRTGGEKLFF.

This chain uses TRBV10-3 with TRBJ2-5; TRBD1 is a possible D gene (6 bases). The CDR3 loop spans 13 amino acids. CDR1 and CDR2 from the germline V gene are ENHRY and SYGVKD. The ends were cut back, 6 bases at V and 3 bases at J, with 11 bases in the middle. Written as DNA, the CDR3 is TGTGCCATCAGCATACAGGGTAAAGAGACCCAGTACTTC. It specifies CAISIQGKETQYF.

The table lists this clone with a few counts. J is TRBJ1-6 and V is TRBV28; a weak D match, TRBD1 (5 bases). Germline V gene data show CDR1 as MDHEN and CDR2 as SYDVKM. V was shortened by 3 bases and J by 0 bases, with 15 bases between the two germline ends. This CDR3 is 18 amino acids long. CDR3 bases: TGTGCCAGCAGTTTCGACAGACACTCCAGCTCCTATAATTCACCCCTCCACTTT. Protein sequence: CASSFDRHSSSYNSPLHF.

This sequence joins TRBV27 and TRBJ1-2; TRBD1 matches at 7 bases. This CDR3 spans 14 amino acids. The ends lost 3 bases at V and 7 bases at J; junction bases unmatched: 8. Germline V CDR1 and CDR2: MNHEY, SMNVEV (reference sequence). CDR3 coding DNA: TGTGCCAGCAGTTTTCTCGACAGGGCAGGTGGCTACACCTTC. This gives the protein CASSFLDRAGGYTF.

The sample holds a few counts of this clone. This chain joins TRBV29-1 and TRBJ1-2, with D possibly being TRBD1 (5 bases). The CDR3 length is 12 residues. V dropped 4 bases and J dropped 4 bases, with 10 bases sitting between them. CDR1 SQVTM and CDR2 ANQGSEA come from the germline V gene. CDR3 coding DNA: TGCAGCGTTGGGGGCCAGACCTATGGCTACACCTTC. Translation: CSVGGQTYGYTF.

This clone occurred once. CDR3 amino acids: CAWSRDRANGYTF. Here the CDR3 DNA reads TGTGCCTGGAGTCGGGACAGGGCGAACGGCTACACCTTC. The genes are TRBV30 and TRBJ1-2; 9 positions agree with TRBD1. The CDR3 length is 13 residues. V dropped 2 bases and J dropped 8; count of bases not matched to a gene: 6. Germline V gene data show CDR1 as GTSNPN and CDR2 as SVGIG (reference sequence).

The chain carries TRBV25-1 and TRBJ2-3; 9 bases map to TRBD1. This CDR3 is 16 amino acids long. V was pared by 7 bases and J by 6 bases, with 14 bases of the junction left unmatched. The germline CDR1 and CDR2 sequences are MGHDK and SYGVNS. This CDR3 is CASTSPDRGVWDTQYF. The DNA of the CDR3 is TGTGCCAGCACCTCACCCGACAGGGGGGTGTGGGATACGCAGTATTTT.

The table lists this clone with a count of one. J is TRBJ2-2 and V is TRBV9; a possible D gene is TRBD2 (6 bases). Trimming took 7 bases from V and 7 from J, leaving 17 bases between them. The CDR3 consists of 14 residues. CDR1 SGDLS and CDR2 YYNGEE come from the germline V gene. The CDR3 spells CASGGPTTGGELFF. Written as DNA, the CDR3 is TGTGCCAGCGGAGGGCCAACGACTGGCGGGGAGCTGTTTTTT.

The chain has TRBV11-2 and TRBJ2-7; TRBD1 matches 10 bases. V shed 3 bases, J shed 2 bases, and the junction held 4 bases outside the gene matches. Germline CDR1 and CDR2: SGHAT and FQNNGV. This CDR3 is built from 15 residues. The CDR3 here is CASSLGQGLTYEQYF. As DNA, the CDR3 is TGTGCCAGCAGCTTGGGACAGGGGCTTACCTACGAGCAGTACTTC.

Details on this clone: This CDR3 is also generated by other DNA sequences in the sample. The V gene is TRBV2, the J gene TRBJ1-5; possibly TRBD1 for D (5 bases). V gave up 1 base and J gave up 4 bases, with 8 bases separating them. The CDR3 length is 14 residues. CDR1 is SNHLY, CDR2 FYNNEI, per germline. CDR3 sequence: CASSEGTGNQPQHF. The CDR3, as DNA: TGTGCCAGCAGTGAAGGTACAGGTAATCAGCCCCAGCATTTT.